The 9 T cell receptor beta chains below were found in one sample sequenced in a study of cytomegalovirus exposure and HLA in healthy donors. TCRdb's table, derived via immunoSEQ multiplex PCR, lists solely in-frame clones and lacks some. The sample consists of about 150,000 clones, 85% to 90% of them appearing once. The sample consisted of PBMCs. Receptors were obtained from a woman aged 18-30 years in good health and CMV-seropositive.

The V and J genes are TRBV9 and TRBJ2-2; the match to TRBD2 covers 11 bases. The germline CDR1 and CDR2 sequences are SGDLS and YYNGEE. The junction had 12 bases not matched to a gene; V was cut back by 2 bases and J by 6 bases. There are 18 residues in the CDR3. This CDR3 is CASSVFGRGTSGSGELFF. DNA of the CDR3: TGTGCCAGCAGCGTTTTTGGTCGGGGGACTAGCGGTTCCGGGGAGCTGTTTTTT.

The chain couples TRBV4-3 to TRBJ2-2, with 11 bases aligning to TRBD2. The CDR3 runs to 17 residues. CDR1 is LGHNA, CDR2 YSLEER, per germline. V lost 4 bases to trimming and J lost 1 base; unmatched junction nucleotides: 5. The CDR3: CASSRRLAGMNTGELFF. CDR3 nucleotides: TGCGCCAGCAGCCGACGACTAGCGGGAATGAACACCGGGGAGCTGTTTTTT.

The chain has TRBV25-1 and TRBJ2-2; possible D gene TRBD1, 6 bases. Germline loops: CDR1 MGHDK, CDR2 SYGVNS. The CDR3 runs to 15 residues. Trimming stripped 2 bases from V and 5 bases from J, with 12 bases between. The CDR3 DNA is TGTGCCAGCAGTGAAGGACAGCTTCTGACCGGGGAGCTGTTTTTT. This translates into CASSEGQLLTGELFF.

V gene TRBV18 combines with J gene TRBJ2-7; tentative D call: TRBD2 (6 bases). This CDR3 has 12 amino acids. With 5 bases removed from V and 4 bases from J, the gap between germline ends came to 9 bases. CDR1 and CDR2 from the germline V gene are KGHSH and LQKENI. This CDR3 is CASSWRGYEQYF. The CDR3 nucleotides are TGTGCCAGCTCATGGCGGGGTTACGAGCAGTACTTC.

The gene calls are TRBV7-2 and TRBJ2-7; TRBD1 aligns across 10 bases. The germline gives CDR1 SGHTA, CDR2 FQGNSA. The V segment lost 4 bases and the J segment 0 bases; nucleotides outside the gene matches: 3. CDR3 size: 15 residues. The CDR3 DNA is TGTGCCAGCAGCTCCGGGACAGGGGTCTCCTACGAGCAGTACTTC. This gives the protein CASSSGTGVSYEQYF.

The chain joins TRBV5-6 to TRBJ2-1; 10 nucleotides align to TRBD2. Germline CDR1 is SGHDT and CDR2 is YYEEEE. After removal of 1 base from V and 8 bases from J, the junction contained 6 bases not matched to a gene. This CDR3 contains 15 residues. CDR3 coding DNA: TGTGCCAGCAGCTTGACTAGCGGGATTTTTGATGAGCAGTTCTTC. Translated, it gives CASSLTSGIFDEQFF.

The J gene is TRBJ2-7, the V gene TRBV4-1; possibly TRBD2 for D (5 bases). CDR1 MGHRA and CDR2 YSYEKL come from the germline V gene. V was shortened by 0 bases and J by 5 bases, with 5 bases between the two germline ends. The length of the CDR3 is 12 residues. CDR3 in amino acids: CASSQERDEQYF. The CDR3 nucleotides are TGCGCCAGCAGCCAAGAGAGGGACGAGCAGTACTTC.

The chain joins TRBV5-1 to TRBJ1-1; D is unresolved. The V gene's germline CDR1 is SGHRS and CDR2 YFSETQ. Trimming pared 0 bases from V and 5 bases from J, leaving 14 bases between. This CDR3 comprises 15 residues. The CDR3 loop is CASSLDRPPGTEAFF. CDR3 bases: TGCGCCAGCAGCTTGGACCGACCGCCGGGGACTGAAGCTTTCTTT.

This clone was picked up one time. The chain joins TRBV19 to TRBJ1-2; no reliable D call. Looked up from germline, CDR1 is LNHDA and CDR2 is SQIVND (reference sequence). CDR3 length: 15 residues. V lost 3 bases, J lost 2 bases, and 13 bases lay in between. CDR3 region: CASSISYSSNYGYTF. The CDR3 nucleotides are TGTGCCAGTAGTATTTCGTACAGCTCCAACTATGGCTACACCTTC.